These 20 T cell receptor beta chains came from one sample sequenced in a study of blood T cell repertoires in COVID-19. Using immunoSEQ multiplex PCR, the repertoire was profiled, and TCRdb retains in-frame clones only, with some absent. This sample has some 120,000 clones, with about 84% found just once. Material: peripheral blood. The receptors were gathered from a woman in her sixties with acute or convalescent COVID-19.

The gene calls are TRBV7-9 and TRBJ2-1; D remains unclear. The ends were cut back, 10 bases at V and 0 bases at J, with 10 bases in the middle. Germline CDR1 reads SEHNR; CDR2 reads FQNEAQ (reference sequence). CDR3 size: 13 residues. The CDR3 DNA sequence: TGTGCCACCTCAGCGAGCTCCTACAATGAGCAGTTCTTC. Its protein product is CATSASSYNEQFF.

The CDR3 nucleotides read TGTGCCAGCAGTTACTCGCGGTCCAACACTGAAGCTTTCTTT. Translating gives CASSYSRSNTEAFF. The rearrangement links TRBV6-6 to TRBJ1-1, with unresolved D. Per germline, CDR1 MNHNY and CDR2 SVGAGI (reference sequence). V shed 0 bases and J shed 2 bases, with 7 bases lying between them. CDR3 length equals 14 residues.

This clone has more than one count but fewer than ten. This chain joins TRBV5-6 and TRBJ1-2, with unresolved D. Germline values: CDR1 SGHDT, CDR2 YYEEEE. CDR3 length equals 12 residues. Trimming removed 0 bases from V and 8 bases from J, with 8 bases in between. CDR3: CASSLGGGGYTF. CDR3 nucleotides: TGTGCCAGCAGCTTGGGTGGAGGAGGCTACACCTTC.

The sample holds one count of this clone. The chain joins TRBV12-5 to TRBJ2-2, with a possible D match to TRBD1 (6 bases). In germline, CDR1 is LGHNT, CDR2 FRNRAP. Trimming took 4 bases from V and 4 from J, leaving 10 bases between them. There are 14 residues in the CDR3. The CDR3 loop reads CASGYGTTTGELFF. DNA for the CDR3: TGTGCTAGTGGTTACGGGACAACCACCGGGGAGCTGTTTTTT.

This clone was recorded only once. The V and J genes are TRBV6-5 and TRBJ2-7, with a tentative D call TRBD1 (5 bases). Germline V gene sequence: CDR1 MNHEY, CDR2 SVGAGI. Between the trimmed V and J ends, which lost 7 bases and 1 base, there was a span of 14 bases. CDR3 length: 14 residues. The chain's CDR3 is CASTPRQGSYEQYV. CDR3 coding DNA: TGTGCCAGCACTCCAAGGCAGGGTTCCTACGAGCAGTACGTC.

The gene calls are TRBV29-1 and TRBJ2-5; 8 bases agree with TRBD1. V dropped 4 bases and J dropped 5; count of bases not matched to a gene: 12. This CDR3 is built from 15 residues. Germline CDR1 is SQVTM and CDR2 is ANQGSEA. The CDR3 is CSVVGQGAFSETQYF. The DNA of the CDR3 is TGCAGCGTTGTGGGTCAGGGGGCGTTCTCGGAGACCCAGTACTTC.

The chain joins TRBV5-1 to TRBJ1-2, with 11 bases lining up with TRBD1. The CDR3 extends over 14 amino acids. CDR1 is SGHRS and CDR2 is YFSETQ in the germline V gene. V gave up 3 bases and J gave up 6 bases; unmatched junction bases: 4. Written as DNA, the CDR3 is TGCGCCAGCAGCTCTTCGGGACAGGGGGATGGCTACACCTTC. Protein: CASSSSGQGDGYTF. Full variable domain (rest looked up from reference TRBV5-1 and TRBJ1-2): KAGVTQTPRYLIKTRGQQVTLSCSPISGHRSVSWYQQTPGQGLQFLFEYFSETQRNKGNFPGRFSGRQFSNSRSEMNVSTLELGDSALYLCASSSSGQGDGYTFGSGTRLTVV.

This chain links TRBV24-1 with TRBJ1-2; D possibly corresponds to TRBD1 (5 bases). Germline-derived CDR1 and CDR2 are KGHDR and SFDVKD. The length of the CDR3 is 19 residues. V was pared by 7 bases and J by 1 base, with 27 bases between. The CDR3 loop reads CATRAESRTLTTVNYGYTF. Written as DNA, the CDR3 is TGTGCCACCAGAGCAGAATCTCGAACCTTAACGACAGTTAACTATGGCTACACCTTC.

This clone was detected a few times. The CDR3 region is CASSLVLGVGNTIYF. The CDR3 bases are TGTGCCAGCAGCCTAGTGCTGGGAGTCGGGAACACCATATATTTT. The chain uses TRBV3-1 (or the pseudogene TRBV3-2) and TRBJ1-3; D gene uncertain. The CDR3 length is 15 residues. CDR1 is LGHDT and CDR2 is YNNKEL in the germline V gene (reference sequence). V was trimmed by 4 bases and J by 7 bases, leaving 17 bases between them.

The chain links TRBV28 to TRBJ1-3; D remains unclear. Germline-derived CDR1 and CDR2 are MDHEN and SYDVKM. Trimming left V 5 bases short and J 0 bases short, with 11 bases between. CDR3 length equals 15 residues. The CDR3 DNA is TGTGCCAGCAGTCCCCCCAGAGGCTCTGGAAACACCATATATTTT. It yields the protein CASSPPRGSGNTIYF.

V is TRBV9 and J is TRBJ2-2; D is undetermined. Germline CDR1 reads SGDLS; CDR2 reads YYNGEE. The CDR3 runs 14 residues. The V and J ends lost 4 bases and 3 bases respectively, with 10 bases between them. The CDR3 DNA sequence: TGTGCCAGCAGCCCCCAAACTTACACCGGGGAGCTGTTTTTT. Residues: CASSPQTYTGELFF. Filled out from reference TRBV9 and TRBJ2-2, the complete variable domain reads DSGVTQTPKHLITATGQRVTLRCSPRSGDLSVYWYQQSLDQGLQFLIQYYNGEERAKGNILERFSAQQFPDLHSELNLSSLELGDSALYFCASSPQTYTGELFFGEGSRLTVL.

CDR3 coding DNA: TGCGCCAGCAGCTTCCTCGTAACAGGGAACTATGGCTACACCTTC. Translating gives CASSFLVTGNYGYTF. The chain has TRBV5-1 and TRBJ1-2; D possibly corresponds to TRBD1 (6 bases). Germline V gene data show CDR1 as SGHRS and CDR2 as YFSETQ. The CDR3 has 15 amino acids. V was shortened by 2 bases and J by 2 bases, with 13 bases between the two germline ends.

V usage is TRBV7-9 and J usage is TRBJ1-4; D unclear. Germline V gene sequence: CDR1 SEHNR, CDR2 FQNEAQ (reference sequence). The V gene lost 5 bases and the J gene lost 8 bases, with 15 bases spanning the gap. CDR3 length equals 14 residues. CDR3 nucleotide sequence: TGTGCCAGCAGCCCGGGCCATGGAGGCGAAAAACTGTTTTTT. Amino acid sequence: CASSPGHGGEKLFF.

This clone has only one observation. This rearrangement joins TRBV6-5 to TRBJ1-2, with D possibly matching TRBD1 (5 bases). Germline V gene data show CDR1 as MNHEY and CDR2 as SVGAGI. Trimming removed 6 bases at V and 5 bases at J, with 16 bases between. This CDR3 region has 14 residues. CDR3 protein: CASSSGSQGYGYTF. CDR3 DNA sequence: TGTGCCAGCAGCTCCGGTAGCCAGGGATATGGCTACACCTTC.

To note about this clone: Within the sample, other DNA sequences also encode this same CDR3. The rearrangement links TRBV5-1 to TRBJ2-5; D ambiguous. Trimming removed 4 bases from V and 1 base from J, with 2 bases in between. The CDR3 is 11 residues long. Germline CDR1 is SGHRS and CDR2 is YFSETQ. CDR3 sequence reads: CASSRQETQYF. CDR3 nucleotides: TGCGCCAGCAGCCGCCAAGAGACCCAGTACTTC.

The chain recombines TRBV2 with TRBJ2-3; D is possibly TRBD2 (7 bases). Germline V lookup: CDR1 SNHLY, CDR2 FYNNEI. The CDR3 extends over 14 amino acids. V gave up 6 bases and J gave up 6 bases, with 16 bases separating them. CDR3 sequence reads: CASRWGGARDTQYF. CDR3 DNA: TGTGCCAGCAGGTGGGGGGGCGCGAGGGATACGCAGTATTTT.

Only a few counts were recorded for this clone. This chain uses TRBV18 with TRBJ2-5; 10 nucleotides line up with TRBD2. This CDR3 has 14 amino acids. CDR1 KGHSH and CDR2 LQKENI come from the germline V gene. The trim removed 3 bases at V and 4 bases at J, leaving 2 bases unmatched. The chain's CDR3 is CASSPGTSVETQYF. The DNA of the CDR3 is TGTGCCAGCTCACCCGGGACTAGCGTAGAGACCCAGTACTTC.

The CDR3 loop reads CASRRGPGELFF. The CDR3 coding sequence is TGTGCCAGCCGCAGGGGGCCCGGGGAGCTGTTTTTT. J is TRBJ2-2 and V is TRBV19; 8 bases line up with TRBD1. The germline V gene has CDR1 LNHDA and CDR2 SQIVND (reference sequence). Germline trimming cut 9 bases from V and 6 bases from J; bases unmatched to any gene: 3. CDR3 length: 12 residues.

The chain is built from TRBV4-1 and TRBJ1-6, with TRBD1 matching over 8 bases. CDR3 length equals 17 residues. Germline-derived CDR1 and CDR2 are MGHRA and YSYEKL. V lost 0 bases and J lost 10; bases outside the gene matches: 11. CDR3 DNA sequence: TGCGCCAGCAGCCAAGAAGGGAGACAGGGGATAGGCTCACCCCTCCACTTT. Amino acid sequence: CASSQEGRQGIGSPLHF.

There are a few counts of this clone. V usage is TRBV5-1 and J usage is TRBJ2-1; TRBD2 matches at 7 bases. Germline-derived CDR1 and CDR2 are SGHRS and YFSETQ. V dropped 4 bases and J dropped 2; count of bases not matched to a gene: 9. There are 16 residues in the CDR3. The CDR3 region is CASSQGSGLTYNEQFF. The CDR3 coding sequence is TGCGCCAGCAGCCAAGGATCGGGACTAACCTACAATGAGCAGTTCTTC. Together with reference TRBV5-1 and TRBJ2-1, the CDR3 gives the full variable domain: KAGVTQTPRYLIKTRGQQVTLSCSPISGHRSVSWYQQTPGQGLQFLFEYFSETQRNKGNFPGRFSGRQFSNSRSEMNVSTLELGDSALYLCASSQGSGLTYNEQFFGPGTRLTVL.